A selection of T cell receptor beta chains follows, all from one sample in a study of PD-L1 blockade in urothelial cancer. Generated by immunoSEQ multiplex PCR, the TCRdb table keeps only in-frame clones and is missing some. The sample holds tens of thousands of clones; around 79% are singletons and the top ten take approximately 3.5%. This sample comprised PBMCs, obtained around atezolizumab (anti-PD-L1) treatment. Source of these receptors: a man in his 70s with urothelial cancer. Each CDR3 is given with its conserved first and last residue. Fields, in order: CDR3 DNA, CDR3 protein, J gene, V gene, D gene, clone size. A D gene is named only where the DNA matches it firmly. A clone size is listed for some rows: how often the clone was seen (once, few, many), or a class if it is expanded.

DNA: TGCGCCAGCAGCCGAGGACAGGGGCCTCCGATGAACACTGAAGCTTTCTTT
CDR3: CASSRGQGPPMNTEAFF
J: TRBJ1-1
V: TRBV4-1
D: TRBD1
size: once

DNA: TGTGCCAGCGTGGGGCACGCAGATACGCAGTATTTT
CDR3: CASVGHADTQYF
J: TRBJ2-3
V: TRBV28
D: NA
size: few

DNA: TGCAGCGTTGAACAGGACAGGGCTAACTATGGCTACACCTTC
CDR3: CSVEQDRANYGYTF
J: TRBJ1-2
V: TRBV29-1
D: TRBD1
size: few

DNA: TGTGCCAGCAGCCAAGGAGGCAGGGGAAATCAGCCCCAGCATTTT
CDR3: CASSQGGRGNQPQHF
J: TRBJ1-5
V: TRBV14
D: NA
size: NA

DNA: TGCAGCGCCGAGGGTAGCACAGATACGCAGTATTTT
CDR3: CSAEGSTDTQYF
J: TRBJ2-3
V: TRBV29-1
D: NA
size: NA

DNA: TGTGCCAGCAGCCCACTGTCGGGTGCCGGGGAGCTGTTTTTT
CDR3: CASSPLSGAGELFF
J: TRBJ2-2
V: TRBV9
D: NA
size: NA

DNA: TGTGCCAGTAGTATAACACCCCTCTTCAGCGGGATCAGCACAGATACGCAGTATTTT
CDR3: CASSITPLFSGISTDTQYF
J: TRBJ2-3
V: TRBV19
D: TRBD2
size: once

DNA: TGTGCCAGCAGTACGGACAGGGCCGGACATCAGCCCCAGCATTTT
CDR3: CASSTDRAGHQPQHF
J: TRBJ1-5
V: TRBV6-1
D: TRBD1
size: NA

DNA: TGTGCCAGCAGTTACTCGTTAAAACAGTTGAACACTGAAGCTTTCTTT
CDR3: CASSYSLKQLNTEAFF
J: TRBJ1-1
V: TRBV6-6
D: NA
size: NA

DNA: TGTGCCATCAGTGACGACCGAGGGAGGAAGGAGACCCAGTACTTC
CDR3: CAISDDRGRKETQYF
J: TRBJ2-5
V: TRBV10-3
D: NA
size: NA

DNA: TGTGCCAGCAGCTTAGGACAGGGGGCCGACGAGCAGTACTTC
CDR3: CASSLGQGADEQYF
J: TRBJ2-7
V: TRBV7-9
D: TRBD1
size: NA

DNA: TGTGCCAGCTCACCACCGGATCAGGGGTACACTGAAGCTTTCTTT
CDR3: CASSPPDQGYTEAFF
J: TRBJ1-1
V: TRBV18
D: NA
size: NA

DNA: TGTGCCAGCTCATCGGACAGGGGCAATCAGCCCCAGCATTTT
CDR3: CASSSDRGNQPQHF
J: TRBJ1-5
V: TRBV18
D: TRBD1
size: NA

DNA: TGTGCCAGCAGCGTACTCGCGTACAATGAGCAGTTCTTC
CDR3: CASSVLAYNEQFF
J: TRBJ2-1
V: TRBV9
D: NA
size: once

DNA: TGCGCCAGCAGCTTGGAGGGAGGGAACAATCAGCCCCAGCATTTT
CDR3: CASSLEGGNNQPQHF
J: TRBJ1-5
V: TRBV5-1
D: NA
size: NA

DNA: TGTGCCAGCAGTTTATCTCGGACAGGGGGCGGGAATGGCTACACCTTC
CDR3: CASSLSRTGGGNGYTF
J: TRBJ1-2
V: TRBV27
D: TRBD1
size: few

DNA: TGTGCCAGCAGTCGAGAGCGCAATCAGCCCCAGCATTTT
CDR3: CASSRERNQPQHF
J: TRBJ1-5
V: TRBV27
D: NA
size: NA

DNA: TGTGCCTGGAGTGACAGGGGATACACTGAAGCTTTCTTT
CDR3: CAWSDRGYTEAFF
J: TRBJ1-1
V: TRBV30
D: TRBD1
size: few

DNA: TGTGCCACCAGCAGAGATGGGACTAGCGGTTCCTACAATGAGCAGTTCTTC
CDR3: CATSRDGTSGSYNEQFF
J: TRBJ2-1
V: TRBV15
D: TRBD2
size: few

DNA: TGTGCCAGCAGTTACTCGACTACCGGGGAGCTGTTTTTT
CDR3: CASSYSTTGELFF
J: TRBJ2-2
V: TRBV6-5
D: NA
size: NA

DNA: TGTGCCAGCAGCCGCCGGGACAGACAAGAAAAACTGTTTTTT
CDR3: CASSRRDRQEKLFF
J: TRBJ1-4
V: TRBV6-5
D: TRBD1
size: NA

DNA: TGTGCCAGCAGTTACGGAGGACTAGCGGGAGTCAATGAGCAGTTCTTC
CDR3: CASSYGGLAGVNEQFF
J: TRBJ2-1
V: TRBV6-5
D: TRBD2
size: NA

DNA: TGTGCCAGCAGCTCGGGACAGGGAGCCTACGAGCAGTACTTC
CDR3: CASSSGQGAYEQYF
J: TRBJ2-7
V: TRBV5-4
D: TRBD1
size: NA

DNA: TGTGCCAGCTCACGAGCCGAATACGAGCAGTACTTC
CDR3: CASSRAEYEQYF
J: TRBJ2-7
V: TRBV18
D: NA
size: NA

DNA: TGCGCCAGCAGTCCACAGGACGGTAGCTCCTACGAGCAGTACTTC
CDR3: CASSPQDGSSYEQYF
J: TRBJ2-7
V: TRBV5-1
D: NA
size: NA

DNA: TGTGCCAGCAATGGACAGGGGGCATTTGGCACTGAAGCTTTCTTT
CDR3: CASNGQGAFGTEAFF
J: TRBJ1-1
V: TRBV2
D: TRBD1
size: NA

DNA: TGCGCCAGCAGCCCTACGGGGGTCTCTGGAAACACCATATATTTT
CDR3: CASSPTGVSGNTIYF
J: TRBJ1-3
V: TRBV5-1
D: NA
size: NA

DNA: TGTGCCAGCAGCTTAGGTCTGGACGGGACCTACGAGCAGTACTTC
CDR3: CASSLGLDGTYEQYF
J: TRBJ2-7
V: TRBV5-5
D: NA
size: few

DNA: TGCAGCCCGACAGGGGCAGGAGAGACCCAGTACTTC
CDR3: CSPTGAGETQYF
J: TRBJ2-5
V: TRBV29-1
D: TRBD1
size: NA

DNA: TGTGCCAGCTCACCTGACTCAGCCGGACAGGTATTGTCTGAAGCTTTCTTT
CDR3: CASSPDSAGQVLSEAFF
J: TRBJ1-1
V: TRBV18
D: TRBD1
size: few

DNA: TGTGCCAGCAGCCCAGACAGGGGACGGGCGGCTTTCTTT
CDR3: CASSPDRGRAAFF
J: TRBJ1-1
V: TRBV5-4
D: TRBD1
size: NA

DNA: TGTGCCAGCACCGTAGCGGGTTGGAATGAGCAGTTCTTC
CDR3: CASTVAGWNEQFF
J: TRBJ2-1
V: TRBV28
D: TRBD2
size: NA

DNA: TGTGCCAGCTCACCTAGCGGAGACTTCTATGGCTACACCTTC
CDR3: CASSPSGDFYGYTF
J: TRBJ1-2
V: TRBV18
D: NA
size: NA

DNA: TGCGCCAGCAGCCCCCTAGCGGGCCGTGGGCATAGCGAGCAGTACTTC
CDR3: CASSPLAGRGHSEQYF
J: TRBJ2-7
V: TRBV5-1
D: TRBD2
size: few

DNA: TGTGCATCAGGGGATAGCAATCAGCCCCAGCATTTT
CDR3: CASGDSNQPQHF
J: TRBJ1-5
V: TRBV6-5
D: NA
size: NA

DNA: TGTGCCATCAGAGGAGTAGGGGATGGCGGGGAGCTGTTTTTT
CDR3: CAIRGVGDGGELFF
J: TRBJ2-2
V: TRBV10-3
D: NA
size: few

DNA: TGTGCCAGCAGCTCCGTAGGGGCGCGGGAGCAGTACTTC
CDR3: CASSSVGAREQYF
J: TRBJ2-7
V: TRBV11-3
D: NA
size: few

DNA: TGTGCCAGCAGCGACCCTCGGGGACGGGAGGGGACCTACGAGCAGTACTTC
CDR3: CASSDPRGREGTYEQYF
J: TRBJ2-7
V: TRBV28
D: TRBD2
size: once

DNA: TGTGCCAGCAGCTTAGGGGCCTGGACTTCTGAGCAGTTCTTC
CDR3: CASSLGAWTSEQFF
J: TRBJ2-1
V: TRBV7-2
D: NA
size: once

DNA: TGTGCCAGCAGTGAATCCGGGACAGAAGCCTTGAACATTCAGTACTTC
CDR3: CASSESGTEALNIQYF
J: TRBJ2-4
V: TRBV6-1
D: TRBD1
size: NA

DNA: TGTGCCATCAGTGCTGAGGACAGGGCGAACACTGAAGCTTTCTTT
CDR3: CAISAEDRANTEAFF
J: TRBJ1-1
V: TRBV10-3
D: TRBD1
size: NA

DNA: TGTGCCACCAGCAGAGATAAGACCCAGTACTTC
CDR3: CATSRDKTQYF
J: TRBJ2-5
V: TRBV15
D: NA
size: NA